This TCR beta chain was observed in a study of response to subunit inactivated influenza vaccine. TCRdb fed the RT-PCR reads into MiXCR, producing one record per CDR3 protein. Among 650,000 to 800,000 distinct CDR3 sequences listed, approximately 15% were seen once. Germline V lookup: CDR1 MNHEY, CDR2 SVGAGI. The CDR3 loop spans 14 amino acids. V was trimmed by 0 bases and J by 3 bases, leaving 9 bases between them. Only a few counts were recorded for this clonotype. This specimen consisted of PBMCs from blood, obtained around 15 days before vaccination. This chain links TRBV6-5 with TRBJ2-7; D unclear. This clonotype originated in a man in his forties or fifties who received an inactivated influenza vaccine. Written as DNA, the CDR3 is TGTGCCAGCAGTTACTCAATAAACAGCTACGAGCAGTACTTC. Translated: CASSYSINSYEQYF.